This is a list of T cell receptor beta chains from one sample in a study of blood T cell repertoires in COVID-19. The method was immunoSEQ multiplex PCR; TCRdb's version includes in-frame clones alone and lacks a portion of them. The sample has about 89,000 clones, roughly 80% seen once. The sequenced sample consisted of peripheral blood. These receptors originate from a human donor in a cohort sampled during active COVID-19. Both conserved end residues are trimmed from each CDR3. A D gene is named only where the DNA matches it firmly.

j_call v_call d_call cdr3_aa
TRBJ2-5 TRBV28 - ASSLSFGGVGRETQY
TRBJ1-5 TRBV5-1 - ASSLLGQGNQPQH
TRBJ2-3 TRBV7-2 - ASSPSGWGTDTQY
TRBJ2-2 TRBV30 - AWRAGWNTGELF
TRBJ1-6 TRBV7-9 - ASSLEAGKTLH
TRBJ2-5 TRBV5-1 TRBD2 ASSSSGIASGQPAQY
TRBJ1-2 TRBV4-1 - ASSQEPGTNYGYT
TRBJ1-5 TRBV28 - ASIAHDQPQH
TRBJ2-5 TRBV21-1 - ASSKITRKPQETQY
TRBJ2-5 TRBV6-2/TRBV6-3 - ASSYSRSGQY
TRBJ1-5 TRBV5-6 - ASSLGLESMQPQH